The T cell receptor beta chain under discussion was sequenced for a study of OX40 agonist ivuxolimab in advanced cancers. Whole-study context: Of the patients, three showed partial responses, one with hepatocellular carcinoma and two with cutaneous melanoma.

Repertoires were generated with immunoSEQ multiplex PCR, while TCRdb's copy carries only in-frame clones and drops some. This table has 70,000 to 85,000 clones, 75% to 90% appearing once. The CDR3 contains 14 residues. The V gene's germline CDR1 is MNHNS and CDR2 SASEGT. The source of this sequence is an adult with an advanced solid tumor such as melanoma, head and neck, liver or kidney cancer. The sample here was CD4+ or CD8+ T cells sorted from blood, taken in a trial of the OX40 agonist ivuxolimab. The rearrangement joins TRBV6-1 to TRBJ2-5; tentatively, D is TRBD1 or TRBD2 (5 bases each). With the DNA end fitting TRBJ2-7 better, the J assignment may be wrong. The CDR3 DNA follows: TGTGCCACCCGCCGGGACCCCCTGGGGTACGAGCAGTACTTC. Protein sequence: CATRRDPLGYEQYF.